This T cell receptor (beta chain) was identified in a study of T-cell memory formation after mild COVID-19. Notes on the study in general: Second-wave clones reaching peak frequency on day 37 lacked confirmed SARS-CoV-2 specificity. From day 15 to 85, contracting clones were balanced between CD4 and CD8, whereas later expanders leaned toward CD4+.

Constant-segment-primed 5'RACE gave TCR alpha and TCR beta cDNA libraries with sample barcodes and UMIs. TCRdb processed the 5' RACE reads anew with MiXCR; each CDR3 protein has one entry. Of fewer than 450,000 distinct CDR3 sequences in the sample, 20% to 25% were seen once. Per germline, CDR1 SGHNT and CDR2 YYREEE (reference sequence). This CDR3 has 16 amino acids. Losses at the gene ends were 4 bases for V and 7 bases for J; bases not matched to a gene: 8. Concerning this clonotype itself: Its target is unknown.

The chain couples TRBV5-4 to TRBJ2-2, with 12 nucleotides matching TRBD2. The sequenced sample was PBMCs or a T cell subset sorted from them (not recorded which). The receptor was derived from an adult woman who had mild COVID-19 (a few samples of this study predate the infection). Cell type and time point are not known. The CDR3 region is CASSLLTSGGGGELFF. DNA for the CDR3: TGTGCCAGCAGCCTCCTGACTAGCGGGGGAGGCGGGGAGCTGTTTTTT.